Listed below are T cell receptor beta chains from one sample, sequenced in a study of blood T cells in healthy people across ages. TCRdb used MiXCR to reprocess the 5' RACE reads, holding one entry per CDR3 protein. The repertoire holds roughly 800,000 distinct CDR3 sequences, with roughly 64% as singletons. Sample: blood. These receptors were collected from a man between 25 and 39 years old in good health. The CDR3 runs from the conserved cysteine through the conserved F or W. The D gene is left open where the match is weak. A row's size may be missing; if present it is once, few, many or a size class.

V: TRBV2; J: TRBJ1-1; D: .; size: .; CDR3: CASSDYGGMAFF; DNA: TGTGCCAGCAGTGATTATGGGGGGATGGCTTTCTTT
V: TRBV20-1; J: TRBJ2-3; D: .; size: .; CDR3: CSASYRDGDTQYF; DNA: TGCAGTGCTAGTTACCGGGATGGAGATACGCAGTATTTT
V: TRBV18; J: TRBJ1-4; D: .; size: .; CDR3: CASSRFTGNEKLFF; DNA: TGTGCCAGCTCACGGTTTACGGGTAATGAAAAACTGTTTTTT
V: TRBV6-2/TRBV6-3; J: TRBJ2-1; D: .; size: few; CDR3: CASGHNEQFF; DNA: TGTGCCAGCGGACACAATGAGCAGTTCTTC
V: TRBV29-1; J: TRBJ2-1; D: .; size: .; CDR3: CSAEVRGYEQFF; DNA: TGCAGCGCCGAAGTGCGCGGCTATGAGCAGTTCTTC
V: TRBV30; J: TRBJ1-2; D: .; size: few; CDR3: CALRDNRYTF; DNA: TGTGCCCTGAGGGACAATCGCTACACCTTC
V: TRBV2; J: TRBJ2-5; D: .; size: .; CDR3: CASRLVNRETQYF; DNA: TGTGCCAGCAGACTAGTTAATAGGGAGACCCAGTACTTC
V: TRBV6-1; J: TRBJ2-1; D: TRBD2; size: few; CDR3: CASSLAGRGTGEQFF; DNA: TGTGCCAGCTCCCTAGCGGGGAGAGGGACCGGTGAGCAGTTCTTC
V: TRBV6-1; J: TRBJ2-4; D: .; size: .; CDR3: CASSLFNIGDLNIQYF; DNA: TGTGCCAGCAGTCTCTTTAATATAGGGGATCTCAACATTCAGTACTTC
V: TRBV4-3; J: TRBJ1-2; D: TRBD1; size: .; CDR3: CASSQGVATGDGYTF; DNA: TGCGCCAGCAGCCAAGGGGTTGCCACAGGGGATGGCTACACCTTC
V: TRBV15; J: TRBJ2-7; D: TRBD2; size: .; CDR3: CATSRGLAGYEQYF; DNA: TGTGCCACCAGCAGGGGACTAGCGGGCTACGAGCAGTACTTC
V: TRBV12-3/TRBV12-4; J: TRBJ1-2; D: .; size: few; CDR3: CASSLSGGGYTF; DNA: TGTGCCAGCAGTTTATCGGGGGGTGGCTACACCTTC
V: TRBV7-9; J: TRBJ1-4; D: .; size: .; CDR3: CASSFIGRGRDEKLFF; DNA: TGTGCCAGCAGCTTTATTGGTCGGGGGCGCGATGAAAAACTGTTTTTT
V: TRBV29-1; J: TRBJ2-5; D: .; size: .; CDR3: CSVLGLRGQETQYF; DNA: TGCAGCGTTCTGGGACTGAGGGGCCAAGAGACCCAGTACTTC
V: TRBV20-1; J: TRBJ1-2; D: .; size: .; CDR3: CSARDSGQFDYGYTF; DNA: TGTAGTGCTAGAGATTCCGGACAGTTCGACTATGGCTACACCTTC
V: TRBV5-1; J: TRBJ2-1; D: TRBD1; size: .; CDR3: CASSDRGRRDNEQFF; DNA: TGCGCCAGCAGCGATAGGGGGCGTCGGGACAATGAGCAGTTCTTC
V: TRBV6-1; J: TRBJ2-2; D: .; size: .; CDR3: CASSVQASLTGELFF; DNA: TGTGCCAGCAGTGTACAGGCATCCCTCACCGGGGAGCTGTTTTTT
V: TRBV29-1; J: TRBJ2-5; D: TRBD2; size: once; CDR3: CSVGLAGGRRQETQYF; DNA: TGCAGCGTAGGACTAGCGGGGGGGAGACGGCAAGAGACCCAGTACTTC
V: TRBV29-1; J: TRBJ2-1; D: .; size: .; CDR3: CSVETPGFPVDEQFF; DNA: TGCAGCGTTGAAACCCCAGGGTTTCCCGTCGATGAGCAGTTCTTC
V: TRBV29-1; J: TRBJ1-2; D: .; size: few; CDR3: CSVQGYTF; DNA: TGCAGCGTTCAGGGCTACACCTTC
V: TRBV15; J: TRBJ2-7; D: .; size: few; CDR3: CATSRDPGGFDEQYF; DNA: TGTGCCACCAGCAGAGATCCAGGGGGGTTCGACGAGCAGTACTTC
V: TRBV20-1; J: TRBJ2-1; D: .; size: .; CDR3: CSALSGPSGSSYNEQFF; DNA: TGCAGTGCCCTAAGCGGCCCAAGCGGTAGCTCCTACAATGAGCAGTTCTTC
V: TRBV7-6; J: TRBJ2-7; D: TRBD2; size: few; CDR3: CASSSLAGGLHSSYEQYF; DNA: TGTGCCAGCAGCTCCCTAGCGGGGGGCCTACATAGCTCCTACGAGCAGTACTTC
V: TRBV15; J: TRBJ2-5; D: .; size: .; CDR3: CATSRDLTVRAQETQYF; DNA: TGTGCCACCAGCAGAGACCTCACTGTTCGGGCGCAAGAGACCCAGTACTTC
V: TRBV5-1; J: TRBJ1-1; D: .; size: .; CDR3: CASSLKYGQTEAFF; DNA: TGCGCCAGCAGCTTGAAATACGGACAGACTGAAGCTTTCTTT
V: TRBV7-2; J: TRBJ1-6; D: TRBD1; size: .; CDR3: CASSLRPGQGSPLHF; DNA: TGTGCCAGCAGCTTAAGGCCGGGACAGGGGTCACCCCTCCACTTT
V: TRBV12-3/TRBV12-4; J: TRBJ2-1; D: .; size: .; CDR3: CASSNPGHPYNEQFF; DNA: TGTGCCAGCAGTAACCCCGGACACCCCTACAATGAGCAGTTCTTC